The 22 T cell receptor beta chains below were found in one sample sequenced in a study of cytomegalovirus exposure and HLA in healthy donors. A multiplex PCR was run with 60 Vbeta primers and 13 Jbeta primers. Assay used: immunoSEQ multiplex PCR; TCRdb lists only in-frame clones, some missing. The sample holds nearly 110,000 clones; more than 65% are singletons and the top ten take about 6.1%. The sample consisted of PBMCs. The receptors shown here come from a woman aged 45-60 years in good health and CMV-seropositive.

The rearrangement joins TRBV28 to TRBJ2-2; 9 bases match TRBD1. V gave up 6 bases and J gave up 1 base; unmatched junction bases: 3. The CDR3 contains 15 residues. Germline CDR1 and CDR2: MDHEN and SYDVKM. CDR3 amino acids: CASSGQGRNTGELFF. The CDR3 DNA sequence: TGTGCCAGCAGCGGACAGGGGAGGAACACCGGGGAGCTGTTTTTT.

The V call is TRBV7-9, the J call TRBJ2-3, with TRBD2 as a possible D gene (5 bases). Germline values: CDR1 SEHNR, CDR2 FQNEAQ (reference sequence). This CDR3 region has 14 residues. V gave up 0 bases and J gave up 1 base, with 5 bases separating them. Here the CDR3 reads CASSLASGTDTQYF. The CDR3 nucleotides are TGTGCCAGCAGCTTAGCTAGCGGCACAGATACGCAGTATTTT.

This clone was seen a handful of times. Germline and junction disagree at one end, which may indicate a read error. J is TRBJ2-3 and V is TRBV7-8; 8 positions match TRBD2. Germline CDR1 reads SGHVS; CDR2 reads FQNEAQ. The CDR3 has 16 amino acids. The DNA of the CDR3 is TGTTCCAGCAGCTTAAAGGGGGGCGGGGGGCCCGATACGCAGTATTTT. It specifies CSSSLKGGGGPDTQYF. Drawing the rest from reference TRBV7-8 and TRBJ2-3, the complete variable domain is GAGVSQSPRYKVAKRGQDVALRCDPISGHVSLFWYQQALGQGPEFLTYFQNEAQLDKSGLPSDRFFAERPEGSVSTLKIQRTQQEDSAVYLCSSSLKGGGGPDTQYFGPGTRLTVL.

In this sample, this clone turned up a few times. This chain connects TRBV2 to TRBJ1-1, with a tentative D call TRBD1 (6 bases). The CDR3 covers 17 residues. V was clipped by 6 bases and J by 1 base, with 21 bases between them. Germline V CDR1 and CDR2: SNHLY, FYNNEI. CDR3 residues: CASRWSLEGTQNTEAFF. In DNA, the CDR3 is TGTGCCAGCAGATGGTCTCTGGAAGGGACACAGAACACTGAAGCTTTCTTT.

This clone was seen just once. The chain is built from TRBV18 and TRBJ2-1; D might be TRBD1 (6 bases). The CDR3 is 13 amino acids. V shed 5 bases and J shed 7 bases, with 12 bases lying between them. Per the germline V gene, CDR1 is KGHSH and CDR2 is LQKENI. The CDR3: CASSKGQPNEQFF. The CDR3 DNA reads TGTGCCAGCTCAAAGGGACAACCGAATGAGCAGTTCTTC.

This clone was seen a few times. The chain links TRBV5-4 to TRBJ2-5, with D unresolved. CDR1 and CDR2 from the germline V gene are SGHNT and YYREEE (reference sequence). Trimming shortened V by 0 bases and J by 5 bases, and 8 bases separated the two germline ends. The CDR3 sequence is 13 residues long. CDR3 in amino acids: CASSLDFLETQYF. The DNA of the CDR3 is TGTGCCAGCAGCTTGGATTTCTTGGAGACCCAGTACTTC.

This clone was seen only once. The J gene is TRBJ2-5, the V gene TRBV14, with D perhaps matching TRBD2 (6 bases). The germline CDR1 and CDR2 sequences are SGHDN and FVKESK. This CDR3 is 17 amino acids long. The V end lost 3 bases, the J end lost 5 bases, and 22 bases lay between the germline ends. CDR3 sequence reads: CASSHSTFLGGSETQYF. CDR3 coding DNA: TGTGCCAGCAGCCACAGCACTTTCCTTGGGGGGTCGGAGACCCAGTACTTC.

The count of this clone is one. The chain is built from TRBV7-3 and TRBJ1-1, with 7 positions matching TRBD1. From germline, CDR1 is SGHTA and CDR2 FQGTGA. After removal of 5 bases from V and 1 base from J, the junction contained 7 bases not matched to a gene. CDR3 length: 15 residues. The CDR3 nucleotides read TGTGCCAGCAGCCAAGCCGGGACAGCGAACACTGAAGCTTTCTTT. This translates into CASSQAGTANTEAFF.

This CDR3 is CASSLPRDRLGGYTF. DNA for the CDR3: TGTGCCAGCAGCTTACCGCGGGACAGGTTAGGTGGCTACACCTTC. V gene TRBV11-2 combines with J gene TRBJ1-2; 8 bases map to TRBD1. CDR1 and CDR2 (germline): SGHAT, FQNNGV. J gave up 7 bases and V 2 bases, and 9 bases lay outside the gene matches. The CDR3 has 15 amino acids.

This chain joins TRBV7-9 and TRBJ1-2; possible D gene TRBD1, 6 bases. The germline gives CDR1 SEHNR, CDR2 FQNEAQ (reference sequence). The CDR3 length is 16 residues. The V end lost 3 bases, the J end lost 6 bases, and 20 bases lay between the germline ends. In DNA, the CDR3 is TGTGCCAGCAGCTTGAGGGCCGGGGGGCGCGACGATGGCTACACCTTC. Protein: CASSLRAGGRDDGYTF.

The chain is built from TRBV30 and TRBJ2-5; a weak D match, TRBD1 (6 bases). The length of the CDR3 is 13 residues. V was trimmed by 5 bases and J by 4 bases, leaving 14 bases between them. CDR1 and CDR2 (germline): GTSNPN, SVGIG (reference sequence). CDR3 in DNA: TGTGCCTGGGATTTCCGAGGGGGAGAGACCCAGTACTTC. Residues: CAWDFRGGETQYF.

V usage is TRBV4-1 and J usage is TRBJ2-1; TRBD2 agrees at 9 bases. The CDR3 totals 17 residues. Trimming at V came to 0 bases and at J to 4 bases, leaving 7 bases not matched to a gene. From germline, CDR1 is MGHRA and CDR2 YSYEKL. This CDR3 reads CASSQETLAGQYNEQFF. CDR3 sequence (DNA): TGCGCCAGCAGCCAAGAGACCCTAGCGGGGCAATACAATGAGCAGTTCTTC.

The rearrangement links TRBV10-3 to TRBJ2-2; 10 bases are a match to TRBD2. Trimming at V came to 4 bases and at J to 0 bases, leaving 2 bases not matched to a gene. This CDR3 has 16 amino acids. Per the germline V gene, CDR1 is ENHRY and CDR2 is SYGVKD. CDR3 in DNA: TGTGCCATCAGTGGTAGCGGGGGGCCGAACACCGGGGAGCTGTTTTTT. It codes for CAISGSGGPNTGELFF.

Note on this clone: At one end the junction does not follow the germline gene, possibly because of a read error. The CDR3 protein is CASSSVLQGEQYF. The CDR3 region has the DNA TGTGCTAGCAGCTCGGTATTACAGGGGGAGCAGTACTTC. The chain is built from TRBV7-7 and TRBJ2-7; 7 positions agree with TRBD1. The germline gives CDR1 SSHAT, CDR2 FNYEAQ (reference sequence). The CDR3 covers 13 residues.

This rearrangement joins TRBV7-8 to TRBJ2-3, with 9 bases that match TRBD2. V lost 5 bases, J lost 6 bases, and 9 bases stayed unmatched. The CDR3 extends over 15 amino acids. From germline, CDR1 is SGHVS and CDR2 FQNEAQ. The DNA of the CDR3 is TGTGCCAGCAGCCGGGCGGGGGGGAAGGGTGATACGCAGTATTTT. Its protein product is CASSRAGGKGDTQYF.

The V and J genes are TRBV28 and TRBJ1-2; 7 positions match TRBD1. Per the germline V gene, CDR1 is MDHEN and CDR2 is SYDVKM. Losses at the gene ends were 4 bases for V and 4 bases for J; bases not matched to a gene: 3. The CDR3 runs 13 residues. CDR3 region: CASSYRGPYGYTF. As DNA, the CDR3 is TGTGCCAGCAGTTACAGGGGACCCTATGGCTACACCTTC.

CDR3 coding DNA: TGTGCCATCAGTGAGGGGACAGGGTTTGGCTACACCTTC. This codes for CAISEGTGFGYTF. This rearrangement joins TRBV10-3 to TRBJ1-2, with 9 bases that match TRBD1. Per germline, CDR1 ENHRY and CDR2 SYGVKD. The CDR3 is 13 amino acids. With V trimmed by 2 bases and J by 7 bases, 2 bases remained unmatched.

On this clone itself: The junction does not match germline at one end; this may be a read error. J is TRBJ1-2 and V is TRBV7-9; 7 bases are a match to TRBD1. The V gene's germline CDR1 is SEHNR and CDR2 FQNEAQ (reference sequence). The CDR3 extends over 17 amino acids. CDR3 in DNA: TGTTCCAGCAGCTCCCCGAGAAGAGAGGGGGCCTTCTATGGCTACACCTTC. Protein product: CSSSSPRREGAFYGYTF.

This clone was recorded only once. The rearrangement joins TRBV7-2 to TRBJ2-5; a possible D gene is TRBD1 (6 bases). Germline V gene sequence: CDR1 SGHTA, CDR2 FQGNSA. Trimming took 5 bases from V and 5 from J, leaving 18 bases between them. CDR3 length: 15 residues. Here the CDR3 reads CASSPGTPMVETQYF. CDR3 DNA sequence: TGTGCCAGCAGCCCAGGGACACCTATGGTGGAGACCCAGTACTTC.

The chain joins TRBV6-1 to TRBJ1-6, with 9 bases lining up with TRBD1. This CDR3 region has 12 residues. The trim removed 8 bases at V and 10 bases at J, leaving 3 bases unmatched. Germline loops: CDR1 MNHNS, CDR2 SASEGT. The CDR3 loop is CASGTGNSPLHF. For the CDR3, the DNA is TGTGCCAGCGGGACAGGGAACTCACCCCTCCACTTT.

The genes are TRBV23-1 and TRBJ1-6; D might be TRBD1 (6 bases). TRBV23-1 falls under the ORF class, with uncertain function. With 0 bases removed from V and 6 bases from J, the gap between germline ends came to 12 bases. CDR3 length equals 16 residues. In nucleotides, the CDR3 is TGCGCCAGCAGTCAATCGGGGGTCAGGGGTAATTCACCCCTCCACTTT. Its protein product is CASSQSGVRGNSPLHF.

This clone was recorded once. The rearrangement joins TRBV6-6 to TRBJ2-5; 10 bases map to TRBD2. Germline-derived CDR1 and CDR2 are MNHNY and SVGAGI (reference sequence). Unmatched junction bases numbered 8, after V lost 5 bases and J lost 5 bases. The CDR3 length is 15 residues. This chain's CDR3 is CASSTGLAVRETQYF. CDR3 sequence (DNA): TGTGCCAGCAGTACCGGACTAGCGGTGAGGGAGACCCAGTACTTC.